Below, 15 T cell receptor beta chains from the same sample are listed, as sequenced in a study of T cell changes during pregnancy in multiple sclerosis (dated by TCRdb to the late 2010s). The library was made by the immunoSEQ multiplex PCR assay. TCRdb provides this immuneACCESS table in a form limited to in-frame rearrangements. Some clones are lacking; in checked studies, under half of them reflect an unresolved V gene, and why the rest are absent is not known. Counted in this sample were 45,000 to 60,000 clones; around 90% of them appeared once. The ten largest account for over 1% of the sample. The sequencing here drew on peripheral blood, taken after pregnancy. The receptors shown here come from a female donor in good health, enrolled as a control in a pregnancy study.

The V gene is TRBV7-9, the J gene TRBJ1-4, with D unresolved. V lost 4 bases and J lost 7, with 7 bases in between. CDR1 and CDR2 from the germline V gene are SEHNR and FQNEAQ (reference sequence). The CDR3 totals 12 residues. CDR3 DNA: TGTGCCAGCAGCTACAGTGGTGAAAAACTGTTTTTT. It specifies CASSYSGEKLFF. The variable domain in full, with the rest retrieved from reference TRBV7-9 and TRBJ1-4, is DTGVSQNPRHKITKRGQNVTFRCDPISEHNRLYWYRQTLGQGPEFLTYFQNEAQLEKSRLLSDRFSAERPKGSFSTLEIQRTEQGDSAMYLCASSYSGEKLFFGSGTQLSVL.

The chain joins TRBV15 to TRBJ2-5, with 9 bases fitting TRBD1. Germline assignment: CDR1 LNHNV and CDR2 YYDKDF (reference sequence). CDR3 size: 15 residues. V was pared by 0 bases and J by 4 bases, with 3 bases of the junction left unmatched. CDR3 sequence reads: CATSREGTGSETQYF. CDR3 bases: TGTGCCACCAGCAGAGAGGGGACAGGGTCAGAGACCCAGTACTTC. The whole variable domain, filled in from reference TRBV15 and TRBJ2-5, reads DAMVIQNPRYQVTQFGKPVTLSCSQTLNHNVMYWYQQKSSQAPKLLFHYYDKDFNNEADTPDNFQSRRPNTSFCFLDIRSPGLGDTAMYLCATSREGTGSETQYFGPGTRLLVL.

The V and J genes are TRBV6-1 and TRBJ1-2, with D possibly TRBD1 on 5 matching bases. The V and J ends lost 3 bases and 4 bases respectively, with 27 bases between them. This CDR3 has 19 residues. Germline lookup yields CDR1 MNHNS and CDR2 SASEGT. CDR3 sequence: CASSEGSGTVNLRGYGYTF. In DNA form, the CDR3 reads TGTGCCAGCAGTGAGGGGAGCGGGACGGTAAATCTGCGGGGCTATGGCTACACCTTC.

V and J are TRBV7-8 and TRBJ1-2; D remains ambiguous. CDR3 size: 14 residues. Germline V gives CDR1 SGHVS, CDR2 FQNEAQ. Trimming cost V 5 bases and J 8 bases, with 18 bases left between them. The CDR3 coding sequence is TGTGCCAGCAGCCCCTCACGAGGAGGAGTCGGCTACACCTTC. Translation gives CASSPSRGGVGYTF.

The chain has TRBV7-9 and TRBJ2-7; 7 bases agree with TRBD1. Per the germline V gene, CDR1 is SEHNR and CDR2 is FQNEAQ (reference sequence). The CDR3 length is 17 residues. V trimming: 2 bases; J trimming: 2 bases; junction bases outside the gene matches: 12. In DNA, the CDR3 is TGTGCCAGCAGCTTACCCCACTTGCAGGGGGAAACCTACGAGCAGTACTTC. Protein sequence: CASSLPHLQGETYEQYF.

The chain combines TRBV9 with TRBJ1-2; weak D call: TRBD1 (5 bases). Germline loops: CDR1 SGDLS, CDR2 YYNGEE. This CDR3 spans 16 amino acids. Trimming removed 0 bases from V and 6 bases from J, with 18 bases in between. In DNA, the CDR3 is TGTGCCAGCAGCGTAGAGGGGCAGGCAGAGTATAATGGCTACACCTTC. Its translation is CASSVEGQAEYNGYTF.

V is TRBV9 and J is TRBJ2-1, with D tentatively TRBD2 (6 bases). Per the germline V gene, CDR1 is SGDLS and CDR2 is YYNGEE. The CDR3 spans 12 residues. V lost 3 bases and J lost 10, with 11 bases in between. The CDR3 protein is CASSALAREQFF. CDR3 coding DNA: TGTGCCAGCAGCGCACTAGCACGGGAGCAGTTCTTC.

The chain uses TRBV7-6 and TRBJ2-7; D may be TRBD1 (5 bases). Germline V gene lookup returns CDR1 SGHVS and CDR2 FNYEAQ. CDR3 length: 13 residues. Trimming left V 4 bases short and J 1 base short, with 8 bases between. CDR3 residues: CASSSGPSYEQYF. The CDR3 coding sequence is TGTGCCAGCAGCTCAGGGCCTTCCTACGAGCAGTACTTC.

This clone was detected only once. The CDR3 DNA reads as TGTGCCAGCAGCTCGACAGGGGGGACCTACGAGCAGTACTTC. This sequence encodes CASSSTGGTYEQYF. This chain connects TRBV27 to TRBJ2-7; TRBD1 agrees at 9 bases. The CDR3 has 14 residues. V trimming: 6 bases; J trimming: 2 bases; junction bases outside the gene matches: 5. Germline V gene data show CDR1 as MNHEY and CDR2 as SMNVEV (reference sequence).

V gene TRBV19 combines with J gene TRBJ1-3; 8 nucleotides agree with TRBD1. CDR1 LNHDA and CDR2 SQIVND come from the germline V gene (reference sequence). Germline trimming cut 5 bases from V and 0 bases from J; bases unmatched to any gene: 9. This CDR3 has 17 residues. The DNA of the CDR3 is TGTGCCAGTAGTTACCCGGACAGGGCCCGCTCTGGAAACACCATATATTTT. As protein: CASSYPDRARSGNTIYF.

The chain recombines TRBV4-1 with TRBJ2-7; D is undetermined. V was shortened by 4 bases and J by 6 bases, with 13 bases between the two germline ends. The germline V gene has CDR1 MGHRA and CDR2 YSYEKL. This CDR3 is 13 amino acids long. CDR3 residues: CASSRAASGEQYF. CDR3 coding DNA: TGCGCCAGCAGCCGGGCCGCAAGTGGCGAGCAGTACTTC.

V usage is TRBV5-5 and J usage is TRBJ1-5, with a tentative D call TRBD1 (6 bases). This CDR3 region has 15 residues. Trimming cost V 4 bases and J 2 bases, with 13 bases left between them. CDR1 and CDR2 from the germline V gene are SGHKS and YYEKEE (reference sequence). CDR3 sequence (DNA): TGTGCCAGCAGCGCCGCCCGACAGGGCAATCAGCCCCAGCATTTT. Translating it yields CASSAARQGNQPQHF. Full variable domain (missing parts from reference TRBV5-5 and TRBJ1-5): DAGVTQSPTHLIKTRGQQVTLRCSPISGHKSVSWYQQVLGQGPQFIFQYYEKEERGRGNFPDRFSARQFPNYSSELNVNALLLGDSALYLCASSAARQGNQPQHFGDGTRLSIL.

In its sample, this clone was seen once. The V call is TRBV11-2, the J call TRBJ1-2; 7 bases are a match to TRBD1. V gave up 2 bases and J gave up 8 bases; unmatched junction bases: 2. Germline lookup yields CDR1 SGHAT and CDR2 FQNNGV. This CDR3 region has 12 residues. As DNA, the CDR3 is TGTGCCAGCAGCTTAAGGGACAGCGGCTACACCTTC. This sequence encodes CASSLRDSGYTF.

The chain combines TRBV2 with TRBJ1-5; D possibly corresponds to TRBD1 (5 bases). Germline lookup yields CDR1 SNHLY and CDR2 FYNNEI. There are 15 residues in the CDR3. V was cut by 7 bases and J by 4 bases, with 17 bases left in between. CDR3 coding DNA: TGTGCCAGCACCGCCGACGGGGGAGGTAATCAGCCCCAGCATTTT. Its translation: CASTADGGGNQPQHF.

Notes on this clone: Relative to the germline gene, one junction end is altered; a read error may explain this. This chain uses TRBV6-6 with TRBJ1-1; TRBD1 aligns across 9 bases. Germline CDR1 and CDR2: MNHNY and SVGAGI (reference sequence). The length of the CDR3 is 14 residues. The CDR3 region has the DNA TGTGCCAGCATTTACAGGGGGCGCGACACTGAAGCTTTCTTT. As protein: CASIYRGRDTEAFF.